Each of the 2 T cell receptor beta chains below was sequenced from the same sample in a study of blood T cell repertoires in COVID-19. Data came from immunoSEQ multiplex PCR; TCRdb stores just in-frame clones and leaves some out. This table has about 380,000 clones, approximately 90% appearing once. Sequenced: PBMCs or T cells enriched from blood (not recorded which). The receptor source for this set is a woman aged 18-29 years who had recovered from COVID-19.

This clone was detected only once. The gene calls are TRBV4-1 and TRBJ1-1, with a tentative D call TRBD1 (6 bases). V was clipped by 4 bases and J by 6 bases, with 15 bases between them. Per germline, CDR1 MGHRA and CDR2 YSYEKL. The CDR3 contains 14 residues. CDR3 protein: CASSLWREGAEAFF. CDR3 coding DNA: TGCGCCAGCAGCCTCTGGAGGGAGGGGGCTGAAGCTTTCTTT.

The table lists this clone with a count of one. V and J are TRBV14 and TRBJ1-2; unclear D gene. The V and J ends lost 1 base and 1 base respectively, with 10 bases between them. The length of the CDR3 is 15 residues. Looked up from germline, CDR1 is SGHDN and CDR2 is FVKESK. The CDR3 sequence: CASSQVQPLNYGYTF. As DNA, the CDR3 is TGTGCCAGCAGCCAAGTACAGCCACTTAACTATGGCTACACCTTC.